These T cell receptor beta chains were read from a single sample in a study of CD8 T cells in ankylosing spondylitis. TCRdb passed the 5' RACE reads through MiXCR, listing each CDR3 protein once. The sample yields under 170,000 distinct CDR3 sequences, 40% to 50% seen once. The material sequenced was synovial fluid, either unsorted or a sorted T cell fraction (not recorded which). The receptors stem from a male donor with ankylosing spondylitis. CDR3s leave out the opening cysteine and the closing phenylalanine or tryptophan. Rows give clone size only sometimes, using once, few, many, or a class for an expanded clone.

V	size	J	CDR3
TRBV27	few	TRBJ1-3	ASSLIAGTGNTIY
TRBV29-1	.	TRBJ2-1	SVDGLSFNRHSEQF
TRBV11-2	few	TRBJ2-7	ASSVNAGTAEGEQY
TRBV25-1	few	TRBJ2-1	ASSTWGEQF
TRBV7-6	.	TRBJ2-7	ASSLDVLPYEQY
TRBV5-1	.	TRBJ2-1	ASSWGRHGSSYNEQF
TRBV6-1	.	TRBJ2-1	ASSRDRGSYNEQF
TRBV7-2	.	TRBJ2-1	ASSGRRKTPGLAGVYYNEQF
TRBV7-9	.	TRBJ2-7	ASSLAPGSYEQY
TRBV11-2	few	TRBJ2-5	ASRQGGFEETQY
TRBV6-2/TRBV6-3	many	TRBJ2-6	ASSYSSSGANVLT
TRBV7-8	few	TRBJ2-1	ASSFLPGTYNEQF
TRBV28	few	TRBJ2-7	ASIPPRDRPIQSSYEQY
TRBV3-1	few	TRBJ2-2	ASSQTRRPNTGELF
TRBV5-1	few	TRBJ1-1	ASSLEPRMNTEAF
TRBV4-2	.	TRBJ2-1	ASSQAAPYNEQF
TRBV6-4	few	TRBJ1-1	ASSEDPNTEAF
TRBV19	.	TRBJ2-3	ASSSTPTGGDTQY
TRBV11-2	.	TRBJ2-1	ASSSYPRQFRHNEQF
TRBV9	.	TRBJ2-5	ASSVGQQETQY
TRBV4-1	few	TRBJ2-6	ASSSSGLAFSGANVLT
TRBV2	.	TRBJ1-5	ASSPSPGSSNQPQH